A selection of T cell receptor beta chains follows, all from one sample in a study of molecular identifiers for immune sequencing clone quantification. TCRdb itself ran the PCR reads through MiXCR, one entry per CDR3 protein. The repertoire has some 320,000 distinct CDR3 sequences, about a fifth of them found once; the top ten carry about 0.79%. Source material: naive CD8+ T cells from blood, with Jurkat cell RNA spiked in. The receptors stem from a human donor in good health. Some libraries in this study had Jurkat cell RNA spiked in. Both conserved end residues are part of each CDR3. The D gene is left open where the match is weak. For some rows the clone size is stated as once, few or many, or as a class when expanded; others skip it.

J gene	clone size	D gene	V gene	CDR3 protein	CDR3 DNA
TRBJ1-1	many	.	TRBV4-1	CASSHVSSSTEAFF	TGCGCCAGCAGCCATGTAAGTTCTAGCACTGAAGCTTTCTTT
TRBJ1-5	few	.	TRBV6-2/TRBV6-3	CASTTSVGYGQPQHF	TGTGCCAGCACGACGAGCGTGGGTTACGGTCAGCCCCAGCATTTT
TRBJ1-1	many	.	TRBV30	CAWTHSPNTEAFF	TGTGCCTGGACCCACAGCCCTAACACTGAAGCTTTCTTT
TRBJ2-7	few	.	TRBV19	CATGASGNPYEQYF	TGTGCCACGGGGGCCAGCGGGAACCCCTACGAGCAGTACTTC
TRBJ2-3	few	TRBD2	TRBV27	CASSFLGTRFTDTQYF	TGTGCCAGCAGTTTTCTGGGGACTAGGTTTACAGATACGCAGTATTTT
TRBJ2-3	many	.	TRBV20-1	CSARARGTDTQYF	TGCAGTGCTAGAGCCAGGGGCACAGATACGCAGTATTTT
TRBJ1-1	many	.	TRBV29-1	CSALYREAFF	TGCAGCGCTCTCTACCGTGAAGCTTTCTTT
TRBJ2-7	many	.	TRBV25-1	CATTGTYEQYF	TGTGCCACCACCGGTACTTACGAGCAGTACTTC
TRBJ2-2	few	.	TRBV12-3/TRBV12-4	CASSPPSWGELFF	TGTGCCAGCAGTCCGCCGTCTTGGGGAGAGCTGTTTTTT
TRBJ2-2	many	.	TRBV19	CASSNPPERYTGELFF	TGTGCCAGTAGTAATCCCCCTGAGCGGTACACCGGGGAGCTGTTTTTT
TRBJ2-7	.	TRBD2	TRBV11-2	CASSSLAGGSYEQYF	TGTGCCAGCAGCTCTTTAGCGGGAGGGTCCTACGAGCAGTACTTC
TRBJ2-2	many	.	TRBV28	CASRNGDTNTGELFF	TGTGCCAGCAGAAACGGGGATACGAACACCGGGGAGCTGTTTTTT
TRBJ2-6	many	.	TRBV6-5	CASRTFDRLRSGANVLTF	TGTGCCAGCAGGACGTTCGACAGGCTCCGGTCTGGGGCCAACGTCCTGACTTTC
TRBJ2-3	many	.	TRBV9	CASSPDGPAPQYF	TGTGCCAGCAGCCCCGACGGGCCTGCACCGCAGTATTTT
TRBJ2-2	many	.	TRBV19	CASCRLQPRGTGELFF	TGTGCCAGTTGCCGCCTGCAGCCGCGGGGCACCGGGGAGCTGTTTTTT
TRBJ1-2	many	.	TRBV29-1	CSVEGRTATLYGYTF	TGCAGCGTTGAAGGACGGACGGCCACGCTTTATGGCTACACCTTC
TRBJ2-5	few	.	TRBV3-1	CASSQDPFPSPEETQYF	TGTGCCAGCAGCCAAGATCCGTTTCCATCCCCCGAAGAGACCCAGTACTTC
TRBJ2-2	many	TRBD1	TRBV7-6	CASSLAATGYTGELFF	TGTGCCAGCAGCTTAGCCGCGACAGGGTACACCGGGGAGCTGTTTTTT
TRBJ2-5	many	TRBD2	TRBV18	CASSPLTSGGSETQYF	TGTGCCAGCTCACCGTTGACTAGCGGGGGGTCAGAGACCCAGTACTTC
TRBJ1-1	many	.	TRBV4-1	CASSLGLPANTEAFF	TGCGCCAGCAGCCTTGGCCTACCTGCCAACACTGAAGCTTTCTTT
TRBJ2-7	many	.	TRBV29-1	CSVEGGDRTYEQYF	TGCAGCGTTGAAGGGGGGGACAGAACCTACGAGCAGTACTTC
TRBJ2-7	many	.	TRBV4-3	CASSHGRGGEQYF	TGCGCCAGCAGCCACGGCCGGGGCGGCGAGCAGTACTTC
TRBJ1-2	many	TRBD1	TRBV12-3/TRBV12-4	CASSPQGAGNGYTF	TGTGCCAGCAGTCCACAGGGGGCAGGAAATGGCTACACCTTC
TRBJ2-3	many	TRBD1	TRBV19	CASTDRGAPDTQYF	TGTGCCAGTACAGACAGGGGAGCTCCAGATACGCAGTATTTT
TRBJ2-3	.	TRBD2	TRBV19	CASNLAGGGTDTQYF	TGTGCCAGTAACCTAGCGGGGGGAGGCACAGATACGCAGTATTTT
TRBJ1-5	many	TRBD1	TRBV7-9	CASSGPGQGGRQPQHF	TGTGCCAGCAGCGGGCCGGGACAGGGCGGCCGTCAGCCCCAGCATTTT
TRBJ1-3	many	.	TRBV30	CAWSTGPGNTIYF	TGTGCCTGGAGTACCGGGCCTGGAAACACCATATATTTT
TRBJ1-2	many	TRBD1	TRBV7-9	CASSDGTGLYYGYTF	TGTGCCAGCAGCGATGGGACAGGGCTGTACTATGGCTACACCTTC
TRBJ2-2	few	.	TRBV24-1	CATSDGDLANTGELFF	TGTGCCACCAGTGATGGGGACCTCGCGAACACCGGGGAGCTGTTTTTT
TRBJ1-1	many	.	TRBV13	CASSIYRAGTEAFF	TGTGCCAGCAGCATATACAGGGCCGGCACTGAAGCTTTCTTT
TRBJ1-6	many	.	TRBV20-1	CSARGAGNSPLHF	TGCAGTGCTAGAGGGGCGGGGAATTCACCCCTCCACTTT
TRBJ2-5	many	.	TRBV4-3	CASSQGTAQETQYF	TGCGCCAGCAGCCAAGGGACAGCCCAAGAGACCCAGTACTTC
TRBJ2-7	many	.	TRBV6-2/TRBV6-3	CASSYSRPGYGEQYF	TGTGCCAGCAGTTACTCAAGACCCGGCTACGGTGAGCAGTACTTC
TRBJ2-7	many	.	TRBV7-9	CASSLGDLGSYEQYF	TGTGCCAGCAGCTTAGGTGACCTTGGCTCCTACGAGCAGTACTTC
TRBJ2-3	many	TRBD1	TRBV5-8	CASSWDRMKDTQYF	TGTGCCAGCAGCTGGGACAGGATGAAAGATACGCAGTATTTT
TRBJ2-5	many	.	TRBV30	CAWSVGYQETQYF	TGTGCCTGGAGTGTCGGCTACCAAGAGACCCAGTACTTC
TRBJ2-1	few	TRBD2	TRBV11-3	CASSPLPSGSYNEQFF	TGTGCCAGCAGCCCCCTTCCTAGCGGGTCCTACAATGAGCAGTTCTTC
TRBJ1-6	few	.	TRBV12-3/TRBV12-4	CASSPNEIYSPLHF	TGTGCCAGCAGTCCCAACGAGATTTATTCACCCCTCCACTTT
TRBJ2-7	many	.	TRBV4-1	CASSQVSGSSYEQYF	TGCGCCAGCAGCCAAGTATCAGGTTCCTCCTACGAGCAGTACTTC
TRBJ2-3	few	.	TRBV2	CASSEGARTDTQYF	TGTGCCAGCAGTGAAGGGGCCCGCACAGATACGCAGTATTTT
TRBJ1-2	many	TRBD1	TRBV5-4	CASSHRLGRQGSNYGYTF	TGTGCCAGCAGCCACCGGCTGGGACGACAGGGTTCAAACTATGGCTACACCTTC
TRBJ2-7	.	.	TRBV21-1	CASSKVKGPGQPTYEQYF	TGTGCCAGCAGCAAAGTAAAGGGACCGGGACAACCGACCTACGAGCAGTACTTC